The clone carrying this T cell receptor beta chain was observed a handful of times. Its target is not known. This entry comes from a study of T cell repertoires in cytomegalovirus infection. The wider study: CMV epitopes in the study were HLA-C-restricted (recently identified) and HLA-B-restricted (well studied). CMV infection plus the matching HLA type was flagged by public TCR beta signatures. Study findings and constraints: The study found HLA-C-restricted CMV-specific TCR beta clonotypes dominating the ex vivo response. Using cumulative public TCR beta family frequency, the authors identified those who carried CMV together with the relevant HLA.

TCRdb reanalysed the reads using MiXCR and keeps one entry per CDR3 protein. The data show tens of thousands of distinct CDR3 sequences, with around 20% seen just once and around 27% held by the top ten. The CDR3 contains 15 residues. Trimming at V came to 7 bases and at J to 3 bases, leaving 8 bases not matched to a gene. The J gene is TRBJ2-2, the V gene TRBV12-3 or TRBV12-4; 7 nucleotides match TRBD1. This TCR was sampled from a human donor in good health (CMV status not recorded). Some clones in this sample may be carry-over from other donors' samples. This material consisted of CD8+ T cells from cultured PBMCs, taken from culture after CMV antigen stimulation. The CDR3 sequence is CASTATTGDTGELFF. The CDR3 nucleotides are TGTGCCAGCACCGCTACCACAGGGGACACCGGGGAGCTGTTTTTT.